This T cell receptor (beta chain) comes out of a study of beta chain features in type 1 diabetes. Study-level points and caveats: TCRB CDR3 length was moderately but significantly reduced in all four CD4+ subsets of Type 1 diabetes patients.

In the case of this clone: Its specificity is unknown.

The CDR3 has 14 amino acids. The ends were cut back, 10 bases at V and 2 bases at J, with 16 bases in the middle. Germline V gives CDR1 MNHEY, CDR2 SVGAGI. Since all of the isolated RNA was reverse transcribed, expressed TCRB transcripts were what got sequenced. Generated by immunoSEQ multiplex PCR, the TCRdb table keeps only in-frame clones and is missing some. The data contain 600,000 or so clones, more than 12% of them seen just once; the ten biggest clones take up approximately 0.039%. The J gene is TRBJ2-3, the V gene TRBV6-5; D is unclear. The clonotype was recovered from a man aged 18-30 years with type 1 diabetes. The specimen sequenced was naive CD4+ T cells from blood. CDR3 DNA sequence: TGTGCCACCTCCAGTTCTTTCACCACAGATACGCAGTATTTT. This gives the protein CATSSSFTTDTQYF.